This T cell receptor beta chain was identified in a study of identical twins. Study outcomes and limitations: Conclusions relied on cross-sectional statistical analysis, not following the same donors.

One entry per CDR3 protein results from TCRdb running MiXCR on the 5' RACE reads. Here the sample spans fewer than 250,000 distinct CDR3 sequences, less than 20% being singletons. In this sample, this clonotype turned up a few times. Its antigen is currently unknown. The same sample was also studied in work on T cells expressing NK-cell markers. Per that study: There were seven HCMV-seropositive donors and one seronegative donor among the eight sequenced. Sorting was restricted to alpha-beta TCR T cells by an anti-gamma-delta TCR antibody in several experiments.

The TCR comes from a woman aged 18-29 years in good health. Specimen: CD8+ T cells sorted from blood.

CDR3: CASSVGTGVSQPQHF. CDR3 DNA sequence: TGTGCCAGCAGCGTGGGGACAGGGGTGAGCCAGCCCCAGCATTTT. The chain joins TRBV9 to TRBJ1-5; 10 bases are shared with TRBD1. This CDR3 comprises 15 residues. Germline V gene sequence: CDR1 SGDLS, CDR2 YYNGEE. Trimming removed 2 bases from V and 7 bases from J; junction bases left unmatched: 6.